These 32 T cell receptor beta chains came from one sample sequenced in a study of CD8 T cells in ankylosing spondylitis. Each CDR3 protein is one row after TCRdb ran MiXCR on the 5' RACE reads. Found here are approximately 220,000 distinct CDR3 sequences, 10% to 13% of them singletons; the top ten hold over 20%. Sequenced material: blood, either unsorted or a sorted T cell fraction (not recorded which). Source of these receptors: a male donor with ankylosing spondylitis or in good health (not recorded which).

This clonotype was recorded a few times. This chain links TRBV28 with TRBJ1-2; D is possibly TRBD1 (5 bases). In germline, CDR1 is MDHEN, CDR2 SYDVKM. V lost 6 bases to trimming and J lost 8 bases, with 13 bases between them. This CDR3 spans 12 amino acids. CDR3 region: CASRTGVRGYTF. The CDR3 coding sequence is TGTGCCAGCAGGACGGGGGTGCGGGGCTACACCTTC.

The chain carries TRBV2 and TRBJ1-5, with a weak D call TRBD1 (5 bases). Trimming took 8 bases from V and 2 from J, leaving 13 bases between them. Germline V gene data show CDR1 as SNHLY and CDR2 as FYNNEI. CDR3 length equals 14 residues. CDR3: CASLGDGGNQPQHF. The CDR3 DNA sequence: TGTGCCAGCCTAGGGGACGGGGGCAATCAGCCCCAGCATTTT.

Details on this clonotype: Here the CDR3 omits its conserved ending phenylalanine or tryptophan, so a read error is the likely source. The CDR3 bases are TGTGCCAGCGGCGATCCGGCGGTCGGGGGATCCCTCCACATT. Translating gives CASGDPAVGGSLHI. The V and J genes are TRBV7-2 and TRBJ1-6; D is possibly TRBD1 (5 bases). In germline, CDR1 is SGHTA, CDR2 FQGNSA. The germline V and J ends were trimmed by 8 bases and 14 bases, with 22 bases remaining between them. The length of the CDR3 is 14 residues.

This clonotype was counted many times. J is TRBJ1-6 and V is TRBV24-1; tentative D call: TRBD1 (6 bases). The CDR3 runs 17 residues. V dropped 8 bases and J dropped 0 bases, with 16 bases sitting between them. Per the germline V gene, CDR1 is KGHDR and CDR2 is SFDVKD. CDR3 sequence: CATKPGVPSSYNSPLHF. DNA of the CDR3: TGTGCCACCAAGCCAGGGGTCCCGAGCTCCTATAATTCACCCCTCCACTTT.

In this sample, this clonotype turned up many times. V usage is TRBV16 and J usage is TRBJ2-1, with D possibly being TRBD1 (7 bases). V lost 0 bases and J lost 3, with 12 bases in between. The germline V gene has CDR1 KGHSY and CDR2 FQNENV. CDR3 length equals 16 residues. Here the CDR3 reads CASSQSGGGGYNEQFF. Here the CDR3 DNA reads TGTGCCAGCAGCCAATCAGGAGGGGGCGGCTACAATGAGCAGTTCTTC.

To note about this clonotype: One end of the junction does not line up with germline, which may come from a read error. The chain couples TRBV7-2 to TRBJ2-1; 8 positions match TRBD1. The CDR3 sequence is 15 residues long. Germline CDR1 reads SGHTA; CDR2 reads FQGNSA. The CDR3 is CASSLGQGTYNEHFF. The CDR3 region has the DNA TGTGCCAGCAGCTTAGGACAGGGGACCTACAATGAGCATTTCTTC.

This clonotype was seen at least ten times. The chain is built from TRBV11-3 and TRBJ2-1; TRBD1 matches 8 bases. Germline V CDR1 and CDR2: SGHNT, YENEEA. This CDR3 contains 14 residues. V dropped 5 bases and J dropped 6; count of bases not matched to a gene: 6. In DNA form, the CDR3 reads TGTGCCAGCAGCCCGGGGACAGGCCCCAATGAGCAGTTCTTC. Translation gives CASSPGTGPNEQFF.

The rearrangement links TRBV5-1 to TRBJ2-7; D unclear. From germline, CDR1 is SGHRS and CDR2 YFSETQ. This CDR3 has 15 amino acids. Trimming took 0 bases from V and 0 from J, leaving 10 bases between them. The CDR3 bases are TGCGCCAGCAGCTTGGGTTCCTGGAGCTCCTACGAGCAGTACTTC. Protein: CASSLGSWSSYEQYF.

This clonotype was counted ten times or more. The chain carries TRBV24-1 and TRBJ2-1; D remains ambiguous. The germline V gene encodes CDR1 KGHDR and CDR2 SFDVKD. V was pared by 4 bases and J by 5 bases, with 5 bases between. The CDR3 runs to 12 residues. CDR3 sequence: CATSETDNEQFF. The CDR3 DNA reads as TGTGCCACCAGTGAGACTGACAATGAGCAGTTCTTC.

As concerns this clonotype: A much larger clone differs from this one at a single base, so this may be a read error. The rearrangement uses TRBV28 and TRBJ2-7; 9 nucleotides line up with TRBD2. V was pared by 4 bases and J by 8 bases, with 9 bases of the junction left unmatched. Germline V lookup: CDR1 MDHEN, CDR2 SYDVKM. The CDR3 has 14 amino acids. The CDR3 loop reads CASSSGGGASKQYF. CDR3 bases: TGTGCCAGCAGTTCCGGCGGGGGGGCCTCCAAGCAGTACTTC.

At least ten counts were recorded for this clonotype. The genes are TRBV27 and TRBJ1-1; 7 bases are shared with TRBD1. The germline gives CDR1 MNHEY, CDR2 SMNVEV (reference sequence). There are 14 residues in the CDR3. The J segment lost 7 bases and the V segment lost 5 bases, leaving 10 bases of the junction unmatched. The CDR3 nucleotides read TGTGCCAGCAGTCAGGACAGGTGGGTCGATGAAGCTTTCTTT. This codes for CASSQDRWVDEAFF.

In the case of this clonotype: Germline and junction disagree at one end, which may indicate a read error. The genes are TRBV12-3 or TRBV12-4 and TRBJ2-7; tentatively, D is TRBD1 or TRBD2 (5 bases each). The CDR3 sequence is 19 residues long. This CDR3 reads CACSFRAVEGTLVFYEQYF. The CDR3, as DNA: TGTGCCTGCAGTTTTCGGGCAGTAGAAGGGACCCTTGTCTTTTACGAGCAGTACTTC.

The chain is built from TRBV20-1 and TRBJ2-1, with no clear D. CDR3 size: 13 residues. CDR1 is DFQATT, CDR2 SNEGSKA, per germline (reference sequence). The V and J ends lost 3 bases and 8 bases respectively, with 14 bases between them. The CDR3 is CSASYQDIDEQFF. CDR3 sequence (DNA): TGCAGTGCTAGTTACCAGGATATCGATGAGCAGTTCTTC.

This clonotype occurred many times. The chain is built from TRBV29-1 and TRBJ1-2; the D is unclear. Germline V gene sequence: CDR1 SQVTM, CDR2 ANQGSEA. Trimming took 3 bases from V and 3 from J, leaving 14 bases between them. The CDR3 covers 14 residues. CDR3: CSVDPSGGDYGYTF. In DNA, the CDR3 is TGCAGCGTTGACCCTTCGGGAGGCGACTATGGCTACACCTTC.

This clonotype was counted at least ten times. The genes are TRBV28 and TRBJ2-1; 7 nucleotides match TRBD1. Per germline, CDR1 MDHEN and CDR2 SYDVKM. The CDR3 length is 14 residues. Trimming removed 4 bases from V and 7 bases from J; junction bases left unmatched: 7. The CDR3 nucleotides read TGTGCCAGCAGTTCCAGACAGGGTAAGAATGAGCAGTTCTTC. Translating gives CASSSRQGKNEQFF.

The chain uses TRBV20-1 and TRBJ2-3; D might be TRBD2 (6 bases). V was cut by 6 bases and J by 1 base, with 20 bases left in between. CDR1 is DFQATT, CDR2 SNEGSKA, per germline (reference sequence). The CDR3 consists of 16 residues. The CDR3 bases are TGCAGTGCCCTGGCCGTTGACTGGGGGGGCACAGATACGCAGTATTTT. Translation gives CSALAVDWGGTDTQYF.

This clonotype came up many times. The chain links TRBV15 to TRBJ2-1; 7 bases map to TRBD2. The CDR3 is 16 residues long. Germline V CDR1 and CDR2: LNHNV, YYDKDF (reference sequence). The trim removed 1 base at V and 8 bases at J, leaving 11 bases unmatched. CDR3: CATSRVGTTKGHEQFF. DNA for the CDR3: TGTGCCACCAGCAGAGTGGGGACTACGAAGGGGCATGAGCAGTTCTTC.

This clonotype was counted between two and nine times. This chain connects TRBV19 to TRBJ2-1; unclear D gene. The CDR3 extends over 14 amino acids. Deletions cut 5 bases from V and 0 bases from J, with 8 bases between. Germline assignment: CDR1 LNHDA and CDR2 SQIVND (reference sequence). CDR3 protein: CASSPRVSYNEQFF. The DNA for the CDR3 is TGTGCCAGTAGTCCTCGGGTCTCCTACAATGAGCAGTTCTTC.

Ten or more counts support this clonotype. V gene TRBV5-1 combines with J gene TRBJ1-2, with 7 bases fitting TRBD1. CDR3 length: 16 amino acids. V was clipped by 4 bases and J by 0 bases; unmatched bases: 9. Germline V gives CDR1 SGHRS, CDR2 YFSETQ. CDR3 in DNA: TGCGCCAGCAGCCCTAGCGGCGGACAGGCTAACTATGGCTACACCTTC. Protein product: CASSPSGGQANYGYTF.

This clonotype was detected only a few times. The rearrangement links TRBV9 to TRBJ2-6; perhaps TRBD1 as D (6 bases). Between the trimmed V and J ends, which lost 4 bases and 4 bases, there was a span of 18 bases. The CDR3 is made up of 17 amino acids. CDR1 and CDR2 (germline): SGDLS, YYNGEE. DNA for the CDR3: TGTGCCAGCAGCATCAACAGGGTTAGTGTCGGGGCCAACGTCCTGACTTTC. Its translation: CASSINRVSVGANVLTF.

The CDR3 region has the DNA TGTGCCAGCAGCTCCGACTCCTATCAGCCCCAGCATTTT. This encodes CASSSDSYQPQHF. The chain links TRBV7-9 to TRBJ1-5; D unresolved. Trimming pared 4 bases from V and 5 bases from J, leaving 9 bases between. CDR3 size: 13 residues. The germline V gene encodes CDR1 SEHNR and CDR2 FQNEAQ (reference sequence).

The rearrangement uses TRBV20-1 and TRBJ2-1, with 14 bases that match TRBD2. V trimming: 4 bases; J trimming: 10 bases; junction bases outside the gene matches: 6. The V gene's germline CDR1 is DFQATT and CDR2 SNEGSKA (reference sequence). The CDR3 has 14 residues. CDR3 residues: CSAKGTSGGWEQFF. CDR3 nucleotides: TGCAGTGCTAAGGGGACTAGCGGGGGATGGGAGCAGTTCTTC.

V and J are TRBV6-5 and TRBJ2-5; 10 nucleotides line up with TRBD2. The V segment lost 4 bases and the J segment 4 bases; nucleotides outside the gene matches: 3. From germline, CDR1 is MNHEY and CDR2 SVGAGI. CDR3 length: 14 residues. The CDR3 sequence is CASSSLAGTETQYF. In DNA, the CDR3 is TGTGCCAGCAGTTCACTAGCGGGGACAGAGACCCAGTACTTC.

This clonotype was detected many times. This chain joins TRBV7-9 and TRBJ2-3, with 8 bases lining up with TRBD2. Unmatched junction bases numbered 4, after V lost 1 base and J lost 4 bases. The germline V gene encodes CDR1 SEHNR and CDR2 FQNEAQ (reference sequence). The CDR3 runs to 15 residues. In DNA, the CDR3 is TGTGCCAGCAGCTTAGTGTCCGGGGGGGCAGATACGCAGTATTTT. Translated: CASSLVSGGADTQYF. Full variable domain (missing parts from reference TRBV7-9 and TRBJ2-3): DTGVSQNPRHKITKRGQNVTFRCDPISEHNRLYWYRQTLGQGPEFLTYFQNEAQLEKSRLLSDRFSAERPKGSFSTLEIQRTEQGDSAMYLCASSLVSGGADTQYFGPGTRLTVL.

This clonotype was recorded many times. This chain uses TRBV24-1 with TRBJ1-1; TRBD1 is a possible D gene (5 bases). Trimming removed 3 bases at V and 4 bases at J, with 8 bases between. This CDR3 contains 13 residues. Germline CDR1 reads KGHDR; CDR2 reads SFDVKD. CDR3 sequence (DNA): TGTGCCACCAGTGATGGGGCAGTCACTGAAGCTTTCTTT. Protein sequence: CATSDGAVTEAFF.

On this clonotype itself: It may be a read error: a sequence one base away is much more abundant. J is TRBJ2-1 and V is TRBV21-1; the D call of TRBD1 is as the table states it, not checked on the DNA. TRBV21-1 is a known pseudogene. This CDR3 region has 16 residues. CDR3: CASSSRGGHSYSEQFF. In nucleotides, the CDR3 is TGTGCCAGCAGCTCCAGGGGGGGACATTCCTACAGTGAGCAGTTCTTC.

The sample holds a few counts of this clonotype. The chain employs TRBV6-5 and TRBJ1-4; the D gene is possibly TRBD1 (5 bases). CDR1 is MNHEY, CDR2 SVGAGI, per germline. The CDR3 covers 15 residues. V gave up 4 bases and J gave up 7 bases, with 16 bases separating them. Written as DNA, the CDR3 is TGTGCCAGCAGTTCTGCGTCAGGGTCAAGTGAAAAACTGTTTTTT. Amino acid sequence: CASSSASGSSEKLFF.

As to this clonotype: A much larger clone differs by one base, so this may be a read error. The CDR3 bases are TGCAGTGCTGGAGCGGGGGGAGGCACAGATATGCAGTATTTT. Translated: CSAGAGGGTDMQYF. This chain links TRBV20-1 with TRBJ2-3; 9 bases map to TRBD2. In germline, CDR1 is DFQATT, CDR2 SNEGSKA (reference sequence). There are 14 residues in the CDR3.

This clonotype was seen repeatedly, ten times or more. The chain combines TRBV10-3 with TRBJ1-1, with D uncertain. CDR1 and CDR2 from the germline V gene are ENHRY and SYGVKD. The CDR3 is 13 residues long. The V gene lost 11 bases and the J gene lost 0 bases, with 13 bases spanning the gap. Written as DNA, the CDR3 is TGTGCCTCCGTAGAAGTCGTGAACACTGAAGCTTTCTTT. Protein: CASVEVVNTEAFF.

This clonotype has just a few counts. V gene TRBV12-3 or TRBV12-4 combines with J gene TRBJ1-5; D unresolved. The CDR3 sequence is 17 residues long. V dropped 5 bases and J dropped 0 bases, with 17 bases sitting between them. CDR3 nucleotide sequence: TGTGCCAGCAGTCCGGGGAGGGCCCAGCGTAGCAATCAGCCCCAGCATTTT. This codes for CASSPGRAQRSNQPQHF.

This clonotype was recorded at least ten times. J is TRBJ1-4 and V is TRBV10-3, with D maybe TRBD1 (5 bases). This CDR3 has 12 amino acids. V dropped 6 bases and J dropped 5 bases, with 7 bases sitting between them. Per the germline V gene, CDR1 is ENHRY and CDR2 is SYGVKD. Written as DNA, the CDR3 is TGTGCCATCAGGGGGCAAAATGAAAAACTGTTTTTT. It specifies CAIRGQNEKLFF.

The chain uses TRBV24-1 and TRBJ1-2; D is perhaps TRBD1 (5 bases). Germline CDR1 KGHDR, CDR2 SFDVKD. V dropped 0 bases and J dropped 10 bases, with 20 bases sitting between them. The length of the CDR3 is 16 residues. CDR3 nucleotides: TGTGCCACCAGTGATTTGCGGACCGGGGACGCCGCGGTCTACACCTTC. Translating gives CATSDLRTGDAAVYTF.